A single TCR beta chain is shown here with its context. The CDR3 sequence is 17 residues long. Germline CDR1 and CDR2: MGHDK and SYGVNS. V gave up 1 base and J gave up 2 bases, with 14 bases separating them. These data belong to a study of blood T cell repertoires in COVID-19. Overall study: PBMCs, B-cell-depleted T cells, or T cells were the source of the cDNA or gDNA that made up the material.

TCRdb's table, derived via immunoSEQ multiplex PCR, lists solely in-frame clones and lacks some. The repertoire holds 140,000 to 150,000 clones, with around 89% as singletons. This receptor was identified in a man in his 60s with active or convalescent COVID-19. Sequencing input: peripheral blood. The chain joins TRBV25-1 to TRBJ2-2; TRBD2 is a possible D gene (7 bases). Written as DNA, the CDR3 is TGTGCCAGCAGTGAATGGGGGGGGCAGGCAAACACCGGGGAGCTGTTTTTT. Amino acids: CASSEWGGQANTGELFF. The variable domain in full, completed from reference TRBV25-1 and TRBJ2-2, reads EADIYQTPRYLVIGTGKKITLECSQTMGHDKMYWYQQDPGMELHLIHYSYGVNSTEKGDLSSESTVSRIRTEHFPLTLESARPSHTSQYLCASSEWGGQANTGELFFGEGSRLTVL.